These 5 T cell receptor beta chains share one sample of origin, sequenced in a study of blood T cell repertoires in COVID-19. This table comes from immunoSEQ multiplex PCR, and its TCRdb copy is limited to in-frame clones, with some not included. Among hundreds of thousands of clones listed, 87% were seen once. The sample taken for sequencing was peripheral blood. The receptor set was obtained from a man between 18 and 29 years old with active or convalescent COVID-19.

V usage is TRBV4-3 and J usage is TRBJ1-5; the D is unclear. Trimming took off 0 bases at V and 5 bases at J, with 5 bases between the two ends. Germline V gene lookup returns CDR1 LGHNA and CDR2 YSLEER. CDR3 length: 13 residues. The CDR3: CASSQESDQPQHF. CDR3 in DNA: TGCGCCAGCAGCCAAGAGTCCGATCAGCCCCAGCATTTT.

The chain is built from TRBV5-1 and TRBJ1-2; no clear D gene. Germline assignment: CDR1 SGHRS and CDR2 YFSETQ. V gave up 1 base and J gave up 5 bases, with 15 bases separating them. The CDR3 has 15 residues. The CDR3 nucleotides are TGCGCCAGCAGCTTGAAGTCGGAGGTGGCGTATGGCTACACCTTC. Translated, it gives CASSLKSEVAYGYTF.

The chain recombines TRBV7-2 with TRBJ2-4, with 8 bases that match TRBD2. V lost 11 bases, J lost 2 bases, and 11 bases stayed unmatched. The germline V gene has CDR1 SGHTA and CDR2 FQGNSA. The CDR3 extends over 15 amino acids. CDR3 amino acids: CASSGSSKSKNIQYF. CDR3 sequence (DNA): TGTGCCTCGAGCGGGAGTTCTAAGTCCAAAAACATTCAGTACTTC.

This clone was observed once. The chain uses TRBV27 and TRBJ2-7, with 9 bases fitting TRBD2. V trimming: 5 bases; J trimming: 2 bases; junction bases outside the gene matches: 16. The CDR3 covers 18 residues. CDR1 is MNHEY, CDR2 SMNVEV, per germline (reference sequence). The CDR3, as DNA: TGTGCCAGCAGTCCCGGGACATCCTGGACTAGCGTACCCTACGAGCAGTACTTC. Amino acids: CASSPGTSWTSVPYEQYF.

This rearrangement joins TRBV10-3 to TRBJ1-1; a weak D match, TRBD1 (5 bases). This CDR3 spans 14 amino acids. The V gene's germline CDR1 is ENHRY and CDR2 SYGVKD. Trimming pared 6 bases from V and 0 bases from J, leaving 11 bases between. CDR3 sequence: CAIRTGSMNTEAFF. CDR3 coding DNA: TGTGCCATCAGAACAGGTTCTATGAACACTGAAGCTTTCTTT.